This T cell receptor beta chain was found in a study of T cells in lung cancer brain metastases. Study context: Tobacco use history was present in about 85% of the 20 patients, median roughly 40 pack-years.

Here immunoSEQ multiplex PCR was the method, and the copy in TCRdb shows in-frame clones only, minus some. Among a few thousand clones listed, 75% to 95% were seen once. The CDR3 has 13 residues. CDR1 and CDR2 (germline): MRHNA, SNTAGT. V gave up 5 bases and J gave up 7 bases, with 14 bases separating them. V is TRBV6-4 and J is TRBJ1-1; D is unclear. The TCR comes from a man aged 65-85 years with non-small cell lung cancer that had spread to the brain. Sequenced input: tumor tissue from a brain metastasis. The CDR3 sequence is CASSPSFGLEAFF. Here the CDR3 DNA reads TGTGCCAGCAGTCCCTCCTTCGGACTTGAAGCTTTCTTT.